Below, 9 T cell receptor beta chains from the same sample are listed, as sequenced in a study of low-dose radiotherapy and immunotherapy resistance in tumors. TRAV and TRBV primers primed cDNA for both TCRalpha and TCRbeta. The authors amplified TCRs for around 20 PCR cycles with a constant-region primer and a V-primer adapter. TCRdb fed the reads into MiXCR, producing one record per CDR3 protein. The table shows over 55,000 distinct CDR3 sequences, with about a third occurring only once. The time point here: before trial treatment. Sample: PBMCs, taken before treatment. The source is a female donor with ovarian cancer.

The table lists this clonotype with many counts. This sequence joins TRBV2 and TRBJ1-5; possible D gene TRBD1, 5 bases. CDR1 is SNHLY, CDR2 FYNNEI, per germline. This CDR3 comprises 16 residues. V was pared by 1 base and J by 6 bases, with 16 bases between. CDR3 nucleotide sequence: TGTGCCAGCAGTGAAGAACGAACGGGGCACGGTCAGCCCCAGCATTTT. It codes for CASSEERTGHGQPQHF.

This clonotype was observed at least ten times. The rearrangement uses TRBV4-2 and TRBJ2-1; D is ambiguous. Between the trimmed V and J ends, which lost 0 bases and 4 bases, there was a span of 7 bases. The CDR3 runs to 14 residues. Germline-derived CDR1 and CDR2 are LGHNA and YNFKEQ. CDR3 bases: TGTGCCAGCAGCCAAGACCCCAGTTACAATGAGCAGTTCTTC. Its translation is CASSQDPSYNEQFF.

The chain employs TRBV27 and TRBJ1-1; no clear D gene. The V end lost 6 bases, the J end lost 3 bases, and 14 bases lay between the germline ends. This CDR3 region has 14 residues. Germline lookup yields CDR1 MNHEY and CDR2 SMNVEV (reference sequence). The CDR3 DNA follows: TGTGCCAGCAGCCTACTTCTACGAGACACTGAAGCTTTCTTT. Translation gives CASSLLLRDTEAFF.

V is TRBV7-6 and J is TRBJ2-3; the D is unclear. V lost 1 base and J 6 bases, leaving 8 bases between the germline ends. CDR3 length: 13 residues. Germline V gene data show CDR1 as SGHVS and CDR2 as FNYEAQ. This CDR3 is CASSLGPSDTQYF. For the CDR3, the DNA is TGTGCCAGCAGCTTAGGCCCCTCGGATACGCAGTATTTT.

This clonotype was counted at least ten times. This sequence joins TRBV7-2 and TRBJ2-2; D remains unclear. The germline CDR1 and CDR2 sequences are SGHTA and FQGNSA. This CDR3 has 14 residues. The V gene lost 1 base and the J gene lost 6 bases, with 9 bases spanning the gap. The CDR3: CASSLVSRSGELFF. CDR3 nucleotides: TGTGCCAGCAGCTTAGTCAGTCGATCCGGGGAGCTGTTTTTT.

This clonotype occurred a few times. The chain uses TRBV4-2 and TRBJ1-1; TRBD1 is a possible D gene (5 bases). V was shortened by 1 base and J by 6 bases, with 24 bases between the two germline ends. This CDR3 contains 18 residues. Germline assignment: CDR1 LGHNA and CDR2 YNFKEQ. CDR3 bases: TGTGCCAGCAGCCAAGGGCCGGCACAGGAGCTAGGGTTGGCTGAAGCTTTCTTT. Residues: CASSQGPAQELGLAEAFF.

This clonotype appeared many times. This chain joins TRBV6-1 and TRBJ1-6, with 9 bases matching TRBD1. This CDR3 has 15 residues. Germline CDR1 MNHNS, CDR2 SASEGT. V shed 4 bases, J shed 8 bases, and the junction held 6 bases outside the gene matches. CDR3 sequence reads: CASSGRTGEYSPLHF. As DNA, the CDR3 is TGTGCCAGCAGTGGCCGGACAGGGGAGTATTCACCCCTCCACTTT.

V usage is TRBV15 and J usage is TRBJ2-1; 10 positions match TRBD2. After removal of 0 bases from V and 6 bases from J, the junction contained 5 bases not matched to a gene. This CDR3 has 16 amino acids. Germline V gives CDR1 LNHNV, CDR2 YYDKDF (reference sequence). This chain's CDR3 is CATSREGTSVGNEQFF. The CDR3 DNA follows: TGTGCCACCAGCAGAGAAGGGACTAGCGTGGGCAATGAGCAGTTCTTC.

There are many counts of this clonotype. This chain joins TRBV7-3 and TRBJ1-6; perhaps TRBD1 as D (5 bases). Germline lookup yields CDR1 SGHTA and CDR2 FQGTGA. V was shortened by 5 bases and J by 7 bases, with 12 bases between the two germline ends. CDR3 length: 14 amino acids. The CDR3 loop is CASSTGTENSPLHF. Here the CDR3 DNA reads TGTGCCAGCAGCACCGGGACGGAGAATTCACCCCTCCACTTT.